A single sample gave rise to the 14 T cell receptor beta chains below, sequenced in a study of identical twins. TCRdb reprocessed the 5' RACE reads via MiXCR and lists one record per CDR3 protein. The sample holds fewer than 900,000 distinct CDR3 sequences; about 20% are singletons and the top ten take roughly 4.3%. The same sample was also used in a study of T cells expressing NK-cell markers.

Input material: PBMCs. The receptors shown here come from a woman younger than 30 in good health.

The CDR3 spells CASSRSRGGQTSTDTQYF. The CDR3 DNA follows: TGTGCCAGCAGCCGCTCAAGAGGAGGGCAAACCTCCACAGATACGCAGTATTTT. The V call is TRBV4-2, the J call TRBJ2-3; D might be TRBD2 (6 bases). Germline V gene lookup returns CDR1 LGHNA and CDR2 YNFKEQ. V shed 4 bases and J shed 2 bases, with 22 bases lying between them. The CDR3 is made up of 18 amino acids.

The CDR3 DNA sequence: TGCGCCAGCAGCCCGACAGCTACAGAGAACATTCAGTACTTC. This gives the protein CASSPTATENIQYF. This sequence joins TRBV5-1 and TRBJ2-4; a possible D gene is TRBD1 (5 bases). CDR1 and CDR2 from the germline V gene are SGHRS and YFSETQ. The CDR3 totals 14 residues. V lost 4 bases to trimming and J lost 7 bases, with 15 bases between them.

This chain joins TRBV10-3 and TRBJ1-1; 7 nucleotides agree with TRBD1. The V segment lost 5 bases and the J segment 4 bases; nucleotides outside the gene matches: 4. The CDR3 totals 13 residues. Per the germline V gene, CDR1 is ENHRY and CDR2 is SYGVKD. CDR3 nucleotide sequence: TGTGCCATCAGTCCAGGGGGTGGCACTGAAGCTTTCTTT. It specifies CAISPGGGTEAFF.

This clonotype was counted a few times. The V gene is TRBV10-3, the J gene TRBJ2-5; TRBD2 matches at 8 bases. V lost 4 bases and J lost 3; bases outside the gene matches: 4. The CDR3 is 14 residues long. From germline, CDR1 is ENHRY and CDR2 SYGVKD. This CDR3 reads CAISATSEEETQYF. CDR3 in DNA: TGTGCCATCAGTGCGACTAGCGAGGAAGAGACCCAGTACTTC.

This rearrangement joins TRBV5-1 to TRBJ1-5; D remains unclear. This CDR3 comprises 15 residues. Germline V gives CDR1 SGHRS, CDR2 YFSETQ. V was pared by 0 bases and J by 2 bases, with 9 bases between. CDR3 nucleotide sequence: TGCGCCAGCAGCTTGGAGTCAGGCGGCAATCAGCCCCAGCATTTT. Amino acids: CASSLESGGNQPQHF.

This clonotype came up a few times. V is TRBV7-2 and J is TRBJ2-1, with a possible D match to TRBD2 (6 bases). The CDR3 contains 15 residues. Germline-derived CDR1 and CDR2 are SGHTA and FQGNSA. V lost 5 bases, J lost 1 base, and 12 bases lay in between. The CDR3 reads CASSRAGPSYNEQFF. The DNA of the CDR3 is TGTGCCAGCAGCCGAGCGGGCCCGTCCTACAATGAGCAGTTCTTC.

The CDR3 DNA follows: TGTGCCAGCAGCTTAACGTTGGGCCCCACAGATACGCAGTATTTT. It yields the protein CASSLTLGPTDTQYF. This chain joins TRBV7-3 and TRBJ2-3; no firm D call. Trimming stripped 0 bases from V and 2 bases from J, with 9 bases between. The CDR3 loop spans 15 amino acids. Germline-derived CDR1 and CDR2 are SGHTA and FQGTGA. The variable domain in full, with the rest retrieved from reference TRBV7-3 and TRBJ2-3, is GAGVSQTPSNKVTEKGKYVELRCDPISGHTALYWYRQSLGQGPEFLIYFQGTGAADDSGLPNDRFFAVRPEGSVSTLKIQRTERGDSAVYLCASSLTLGPTDTQYFGPGTRLTVL.

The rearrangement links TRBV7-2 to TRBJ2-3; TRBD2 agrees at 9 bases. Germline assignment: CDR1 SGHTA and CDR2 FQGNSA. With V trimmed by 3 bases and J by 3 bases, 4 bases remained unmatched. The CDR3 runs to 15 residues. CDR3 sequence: CASSFPGLATDTQYF. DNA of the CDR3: TGTGCCAGCAGCTTCCCGGGACTAGCAACAGATACGCAGTATTTT.

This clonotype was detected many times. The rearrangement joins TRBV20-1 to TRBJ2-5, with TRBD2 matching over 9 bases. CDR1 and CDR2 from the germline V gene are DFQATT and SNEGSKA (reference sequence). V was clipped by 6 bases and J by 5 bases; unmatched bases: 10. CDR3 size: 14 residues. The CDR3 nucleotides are TGCAGTGCCCAGGCCGGGACTAGCAAGGAGACCCAGTACTTC. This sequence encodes CSAQAGTSKETQYF.

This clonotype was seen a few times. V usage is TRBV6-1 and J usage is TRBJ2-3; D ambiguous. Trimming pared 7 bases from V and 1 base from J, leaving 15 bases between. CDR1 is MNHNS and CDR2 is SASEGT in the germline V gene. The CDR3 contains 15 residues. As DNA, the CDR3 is TGTGCCAGCATCGAACGAGGACGTCGCACAGATACGCAGTATTTT. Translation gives CASIERGRRTDTQYF.

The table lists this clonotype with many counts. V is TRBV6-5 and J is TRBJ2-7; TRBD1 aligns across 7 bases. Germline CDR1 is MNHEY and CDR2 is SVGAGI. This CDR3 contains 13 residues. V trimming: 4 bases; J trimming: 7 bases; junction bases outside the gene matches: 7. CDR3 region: CASSSNRGGEQYF. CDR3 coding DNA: TGTGCCAGCAGTTCCAACAGGGGTGGGGAGCAGTACTTC.

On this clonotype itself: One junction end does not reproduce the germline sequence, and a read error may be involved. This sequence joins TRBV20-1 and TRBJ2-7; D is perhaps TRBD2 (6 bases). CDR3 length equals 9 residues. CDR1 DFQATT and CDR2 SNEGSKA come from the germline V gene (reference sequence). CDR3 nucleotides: TGCAGTGCTTCTCCTTTGGGGGGCTTC. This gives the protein CSASPLGGF.

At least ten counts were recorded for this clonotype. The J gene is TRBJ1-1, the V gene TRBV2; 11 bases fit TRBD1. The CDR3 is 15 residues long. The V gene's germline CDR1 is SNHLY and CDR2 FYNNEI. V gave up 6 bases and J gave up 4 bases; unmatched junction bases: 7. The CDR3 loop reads CASRSGQGVSTEAFF. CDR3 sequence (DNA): TGTGCCAGCAGATCGGGACAGGGGGTGAGCACTGAAGCTTTCTTT. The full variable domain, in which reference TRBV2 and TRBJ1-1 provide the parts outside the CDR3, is EPEVTQTPSHQVTQMGQEVILRCVPISNHLYFYWYRQILGQKVEFLVSFYNNEISEKSEIFDDQFSVERPDGSNFTLKIRSTKLEDSAMYFCASRSGQGVSTEAFFGQGTRLTVV.

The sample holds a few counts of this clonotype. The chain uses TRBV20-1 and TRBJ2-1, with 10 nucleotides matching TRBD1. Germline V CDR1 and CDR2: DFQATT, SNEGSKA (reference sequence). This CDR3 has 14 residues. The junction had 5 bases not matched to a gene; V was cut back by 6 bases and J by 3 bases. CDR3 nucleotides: TGCAGTGCCGTGACAGGGGGCTACTACAATGAGCAGTTCTTC. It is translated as CSAVTGGYYNEQFF.